The next 9 T cell receptor beta chains were all read from a single sample in a study of T cell responses to AZD1222 COVID-19 vaccine. TCRdb's table, derived via immunoSEQ multiplex PCR, lists solely in-frame clones and lacks some. The data contain 150,000 to 200,000 clones, 75% to 95% of them singletons. This sample comprised peripheral blood, obtained on day 0 of AZD1222 vaccination. Receptor source: an adult in good health.

The chain uses TRBV7-9 and TRBJ1-4; D call uncertain. The length of the CDR3 is 12 residues. Germline V lookup: CDR1 SEHNR, CDR2 FQNEAQ (reference sequence). Trimming removed 8 bases from V and 3 bases from J, with 7 bases in between. CDR3 region: CASGSSNEKLFF. CDR3 bases: TGTGCCAGCGGGTCCTCTAATGAAAAACTGTTTTTT.

This clone was observed a single time. V is TRBV4-1 and J is TRBJ1-3, with TRBD1 as a possible D gene (6 bases). Trimming removed 0 bases at V and 5 bases at J, with 11 bases between. CDR1 and CDR2 from the germline V gene are MGHRA and YSYEKL. The CDR3 has 15 amino acids. The CDR3, as DNA: TGCGCCAGCAGCCAAGATCCACAGGGCAGAAACACCATATATTTT. As protein: CASSQDPQGRNTIYF.

The chain joins TRBV27 to TRBJ2-1, with D hard to call. V was trimmed by 5 bases and J by 0 bases, leaving 8 bases between them. The CDR3 is made up of 14 amino acids. The V gene's germline CDR1 is MNHEY and CDR2 SMNVEV (reference sequence). CDR3 sequence reads: CASSGVNSYNEQFF. The CDR3 DNA sequence: TGTGCCAGCAGTGGGGTGAACTCCTACAATGAGCAGTTCTTC.

V gene TRBV9 combines with J gene TRBJ2-6; D ambiguous. With 1 base removed from V and 0 bases from J, the gap between germline ends came to 14 bases. Germline loops: CDR1 SGDLS, CDR2 YYNGEE. The CDR3 spans 18 residues. The CDR3 reads CASSVLGTPRSGANVLTF. As DNA, the CDR3 is TGTGCCAGCAGCGTACTGGGAACTCCCCGCTCTGGGGCCAACGTCCTGACTTTC.

V usage is TRBV20-1 and J usage is TRBJ1-2; TRBD1 is a possible D gene (5 bases). Germline CDR1 and CDR2: DFQATT and SNEGSKA (reference sequence). Trimming stripped 3 bases from V and 11 bases from J, with 22 bases between. The CDR3 runs to 14 residues. In nucleotides, the CDR3 is TGCAGTGCTAGTCGGACGGGACTACGCAGCGCTTACACCTTC. It encodes CSASRTGLRSAYTF.

Of note for this clone: A read error may produce the germline difference seen at one junction end. This sequence joins TRBV7-9 and TRBJ2-1, with D perhaps TRBD1 (5 bases). CDR3 length: 16 residues. Looked up from germline, CDR1 is SEHNR and CDR2 is FQNEAQ (reference sequence). The CDR3 reads CASSLASWGSDNEQFF. The CDR3 DNA follows: TGTGCCAGCAGCTTAGCTTCTTGGGGCTCCGACAATGAGCAGTTCTTC.

V and J are TRBV4-2 and TRBJ1-2; a weak D match, TRBD1 (6 bases). CDR1 is LGHNA, CDR2 YNFKEQ, per germline. Between the trimmed V and J ends, which lost 2 bases and 3 bases, there was a span of 10 bases. There are 14 residues in the CDR3. For the CDR3, the DNA is TGTGCCAGCAGCCAACAACAGGGTGACTATGGCTACACCTTC. Protein sequence: CASSQQQGDYGYTF.

The chain has TRBV5-4 and TRBJ1-6, with D maybe TRBD1 (5 bases). Trimming left V 5 bases short and J 10 bases short, with 16 bases between. CDR1 SGHNT and CDR2 YYREEE come from the germline V gene (reference sequence). This CDR3 contains 14 residues. CDR3 DNA: TGTGCCAGCAGTTCCCCTGAGGGGCTCTCACCCCTCCACTTT. Protein product: CASSSPEGLSPLHF. Combining the CDR3 with reference TRBV5-4 and TRBJ1-6 gives the whole variable domain ETGVTQSPTHLIKTRGQQVTLRCSSQSGHNTVSWYQQALGQGPQFIFQYYREEENGRGNFPPRFSGLQFPNYSSELNVNALELDDSALYLCASSSPEGLSPLHFGNGTRLTVT.

The chain couples TRBV6-5 to TRBJ1-4; D is possibly TRBD1 (5 bases). Trimming took off 11 bases at V and 4 bases at J, with 14 bases between the two ends. CDR1 and CDR2 from the germline V gene are MNHEY and SVGAGI. CDR3 length: 13 residues. In DNA form, the CDR3 reads TGTGCCCTTCGGGGGTGGGGTAATGAAAAACTGTTTTTT. It encodes CALRGWGNEKLFF.